A selection of T cell receptor beta chains follows, all from one sample in a study of CD8+ T cells in alopecia areata. Sequencing was performed with immunoSEQ multiplex PCR; in TCRdb, only in-frame clones are kept and a portion is missing. The repertoire holds 150,000 to 200,000 clones, with approximately 56% as singletons. The sequencing used CD4+ T cells sorted from blood, collected at week 0. The source of these receptors is a human donor with alopecia areata. Each CDR3 is given with its conserved first and last residue. The order of the fields is V gene, D gene, J gene, clone size, CDR3 protein, CDR3 DNA. D genes are given only for firm matches. Expanded clones get a size class; other rows say once, few or many, or leave the size out.

v_gene: TRBV4-2
d_gene: NA
j_gene: TRBJ1-2
abundance: NA
CDR3aa: CASSQENYGYTF
CDR3nt: TGTGCCAGCAGCCAAGAAAACTATGGCTACACCTTC

v_gene: TRBV7-8
d_gene: NA
j_gene: TRBJ1-2
abundance: NA
CDR3aa: CASSAQLRQRLGYTF
CDR3nt: TGTGCCAGCAGCGCCCAATTGCGGCAGCGACTCGGCTACACCTTC

v_gene: TRBV15
d_gene: TRBD2
j_gene: TRBJ2-3
abundance: NA
CDR3aa: CATAGLAGDPKDTQYF
CDR3nt: TGTGCCACCGCCGGACTAGCGGGGGATCCCAAAGATACGCAGTATTTT

v_gene: TRBV29-1
d_gene: TRBD2
j_gene: TRBJ2-2
abundance: few
CDR3aa: CSVRGGTSGDTGELFF
CDR3nt: TGCAGCGTTCGAGGGGGTACTAGCGGGGACACCGGGGAGCTGTTTTTT

v_gene: TRBV7-2
d_gene: NA
j_gene: TRBJ2-7
abundance: few
CDR3aa: CASSLERGPEQYF
CDR3nt: TGTGCCAGCAGCTTAGAAAGGGGCCCCGAGCAGTACTTC

v_gene: TRBV21-1
d_gene: NA
j_gene: TRBJ2-7
abundance: few
CDR3aa: CASSRGQNFYEQYF
CDR3nt: TGTGCCAGCAGCCGGGGACAGAACTTCTACGAGCAGTACTTC

v_gene: TRBV9
d_gene: TRBD1
j_gene: TRBJ1-2
abundance: NA
CDR3aa: CASGQGGYTF
CDR3nt: TGTGCCAGCGGACAGGGGGGCTACACCTTC

v_gene: TRBV2
d_gene: NA
j_gene: TRBJ2-3
abundance: few
CDR3aa: CASSGLAGTDTQYF
CDR3nt: TGTGCCAGCAGTGGCTTGGCGGGGACAGATACGCAGTATTTT

v_gene: TRBV6-7
d_gene: NA
j_gene: TRBJ2-5
abundance: NA
CDR3aa: CASSYNGETQYF
CDR3nt: TGTGCCAGCAGTTACAATGGGGAGACCCAGTACTTC

v_gene: TRBV6-1
d_gene: TRBD1
j_gene: TRBJ2-7
abundance: NA
CDR3aa: CASKRQGPSYEQYF
CDR3nt: TGTGCCAGCAAGAGACAGGGACCGTCCTACGAGCAGTACTTC

v_gene: TRBV7-8
d_gene: TRBD1
j_gene: TRBJ1-5
abundance: NA
CDR3aa: CASSQDRGRQPQHF
CDR3nt: TGTGCCAGCAGCCAGGACAGGGGGCGTCAGCCCCAGCATTTT

v_gene: TRBV7-9
d_gene: TRBD2
j_gene: TRBJ2-1
abundance: once
CDR3aa: CASTQTSNNEQFF
CDR3nt: TGTGCCAGCACCCAGACTAGCAACAATGAGCAGTTCTTC

v_gene: TRBV30
d_gene: NA
j_gene: TRBJ2-3
abundance: NA
CDR3aa: CAWSRRDTQYF
CDR3nt: TGTGCCTGGAGTAGGAGGGATACGCAGTATTTT

v_gene: TRBV30
d_gene: TRBD1
j_gene: TRBJ2-2
abundance: NA
CDR3aa: CALRQGATGELFF
CDR3nt: TGTGCCCTGAGACAGGGGGCCACCGGGGAGCTGTTTTTT

v_gene: TRBV7-2
d_gene: TRBD1
j_gene: TRBJ2-7
abundance: NA
CDR3aa: CASSLAGTAYEQYF
CDR3nt: TGTGCCAGCAGCTTAGCGGGGACAGCCTACGAGCAGTACTTC

v_gene: TRBV30
d_gene: NA
j_gene: TRBJ1-5
abundance: NA
CDR3aa: CAWSVAGVQPQHF
CDR3nt: TGTGCCTGGAGTGTGGCAGGGGTTCAGCCCCAGCATTTT

v_gene: TRBV14
d_gene: TRBD1
j_gene: TRBJ1-2
abundance: few
CDR3aa: CASSQTTGDYGYTF
CDR3nt: TGTGCCAGCAGCCAAACTACAGGGGACTATGGCTACACCTTC

v_gene: TRBV6-5
d_gene: NA
j_gene: TRBJ1-1
abundance: few
CDR3aa: CASSPNRGEAFF
CDR3nt: TGTGCCAGCAGTCCAAATCGGGGTGAAGCTTTCTTT

v_gene: TRBV5-1
d_gene: TRBD1
j_gene: TRBJ2-5
abundance: NA
CDR3aa: CASSSNGQGRQETQYF
CDR3nt: TGCGCCAGCAGCTCAAACGGACAGGGCCGGCAAGAGACCCAGTACTTC

v_gene: TRBV29-1
d_gene: TRBD2
j_gene: TRBJ2-3
abundance: NA
CDR3aa: CSVGTGTTSTDTQYF
CDR3nt: TGCAGCGTTGGTACCGGGACTACTAGCACAGATACGCAGTATTTT

v_gene: TRBV2
d_gene: NA
j_gene: TRBJ2-5
abundance: NA
CDR3aa: CASSTTRNGETQYF
CDR3nt: TGTGCCAGCAGTACGACTAGGAATGGGGAGACCCAGTACTTC